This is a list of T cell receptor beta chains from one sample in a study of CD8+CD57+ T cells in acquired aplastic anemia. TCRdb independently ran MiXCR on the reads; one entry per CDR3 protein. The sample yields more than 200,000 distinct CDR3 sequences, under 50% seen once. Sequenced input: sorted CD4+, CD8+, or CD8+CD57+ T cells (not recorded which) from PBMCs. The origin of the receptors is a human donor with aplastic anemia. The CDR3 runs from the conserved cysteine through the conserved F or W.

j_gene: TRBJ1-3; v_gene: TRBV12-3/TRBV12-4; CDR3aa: CASSRENSGNTIYF
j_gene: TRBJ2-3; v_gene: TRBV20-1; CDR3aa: CSAGGGGTGTDTQYF
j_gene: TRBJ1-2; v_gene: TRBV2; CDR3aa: CASSVEGPAKGYTF
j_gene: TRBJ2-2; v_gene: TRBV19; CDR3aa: CASSSPPGRREGNTGELFF
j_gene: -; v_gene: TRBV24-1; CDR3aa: CATRIGTGDSEQYF
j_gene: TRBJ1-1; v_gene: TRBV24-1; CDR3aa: CATSGAKGAEAFF
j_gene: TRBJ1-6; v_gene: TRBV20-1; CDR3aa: CSARSGGGDSPLHF
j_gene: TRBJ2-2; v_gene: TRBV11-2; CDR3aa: CASGLPGELFF
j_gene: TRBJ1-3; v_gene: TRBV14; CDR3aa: CASSRPGTETGNTIYF
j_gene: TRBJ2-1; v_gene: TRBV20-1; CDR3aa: CSARDSGQVWSQFF
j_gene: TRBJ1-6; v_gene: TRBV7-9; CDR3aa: CASSLTGQGTALHF
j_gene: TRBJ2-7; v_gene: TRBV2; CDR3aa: CASSNLAGEAEQYF
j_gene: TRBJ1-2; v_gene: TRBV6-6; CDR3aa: CASRPTGSHGYTF
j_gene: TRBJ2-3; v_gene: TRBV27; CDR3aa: CASSGGGRGTDTQYF
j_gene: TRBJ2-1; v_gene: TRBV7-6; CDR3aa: CAGSPLMGLGNEQFF
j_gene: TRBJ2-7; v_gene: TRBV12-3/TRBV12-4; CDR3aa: CASSLRGSGTRSYEQYF
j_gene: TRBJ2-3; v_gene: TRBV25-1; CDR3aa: CASGDRAGNEQYF
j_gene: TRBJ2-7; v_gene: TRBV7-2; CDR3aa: CASSLGRGKDEQYF
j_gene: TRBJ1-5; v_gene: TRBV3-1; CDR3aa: CASSQAILGNQPQHF
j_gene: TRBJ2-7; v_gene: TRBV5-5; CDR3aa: CASSLEVRAYEQYF